Detailed here is one T cell receptor beta chain. Its target is not known. Deletions cut 7 bases from V and 4 bases from J, with 19 bases between. CDR1 is SGHVS, CDR2 FQNEAQ, per germline. The CDR3 runs 15 residues. The data belong to a study of T cell responses to AZD1222 COVID-19 vaccine. Study-wide results and limits: Donors skewed white British and female; clonal diversity was possibly underestimated. Seropositive AZD1222 recipients at baseline numbered only five or six. Spike-specific TCRs gained breadth and depth after people received two AZD1222 doses.

The data were produced by immunoSEQ multiplex PCR, yet TCRdb's version contains in-frame clones alone and is incomplete. The sample includes some 140,000 clones, around 90% of them seen just once. The sample in question was peripheral blood, obtained on day 0 of AZD1222 vaccination. This receptor was taken from an adult in good health. This chain links TRBV7-8 with TRBJ1-1; weak D call: TRBD1 (5 bases). This chain's CDR3 is CASTYLRGPGTEAFF. CDR3 nucleotide sequence: TGTGCCAGCACGTACCTTAGGGGTCCGGGCACTGAAGCTTTCTTT.